The T cell receptor (beta chain) under discussion was sequenced for a study of control samples from healthy donors and cancer patients. Only in-frame clones appear in the TCRdb table, and some are missing; sequencing was by immunoSEQ multiplex PCR. This sample has 65,000 to 85,000 clones, with around 90% found just once. The V gene's germline CDR1 is GTSNPN and CDR2 SVGIG (reference sequence). This CDR3 comprises 13 residues. Between the trimmed V and J ends, which lost 4 bases and 0 bases, there was a span of 6 bases. This clone has just one count. The specimen was PBMCs. This receptor was obtained from a woman between 45 and 60 years old with colorectal cancer. The chain has TRBV30 and TRBJ2-2, with D uncertain. The CDR3 sequence is CAWKPPNTGELFF. The CDR3, as DNA: TGTGCCTGGAAACCTCCGAACACCGGGGAGCTGTTTTTT. Variable domain in full (rest from reference TRBV30 and TRBJ2-2): SQTIHQWPATLVQPVGSPLSLECTVEGTSNPNLYWYRQAAGRGLQLLFYSVGIGQISSEVPQNLSASRPQDRQFILSSKKLLLSDSGFYLCAWKPPNTGELFFGEGSRLTVL.